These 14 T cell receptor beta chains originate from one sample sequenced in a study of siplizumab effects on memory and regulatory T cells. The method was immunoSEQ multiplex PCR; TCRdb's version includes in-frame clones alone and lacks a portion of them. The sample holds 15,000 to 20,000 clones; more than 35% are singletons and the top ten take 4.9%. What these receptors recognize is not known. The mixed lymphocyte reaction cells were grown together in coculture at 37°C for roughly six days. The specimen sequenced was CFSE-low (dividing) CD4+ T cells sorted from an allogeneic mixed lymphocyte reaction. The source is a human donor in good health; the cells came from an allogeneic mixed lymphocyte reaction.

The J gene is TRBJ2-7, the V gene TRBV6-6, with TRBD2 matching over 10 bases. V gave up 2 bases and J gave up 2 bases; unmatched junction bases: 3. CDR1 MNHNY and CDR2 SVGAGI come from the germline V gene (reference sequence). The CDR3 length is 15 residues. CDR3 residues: CASSYQLAGAYEQYF. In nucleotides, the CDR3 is TGTGCCAGCAGTTACCAGCTAGCGGGGGCCTACGAGCAGTACTTC.

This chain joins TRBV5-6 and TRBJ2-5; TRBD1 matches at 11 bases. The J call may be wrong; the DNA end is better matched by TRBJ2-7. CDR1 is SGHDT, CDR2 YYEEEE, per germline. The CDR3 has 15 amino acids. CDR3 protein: CASSIVPGQGGEQYF. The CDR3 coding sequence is TGTGCCAGCAGCATAGTCCCGGGACAGGGGGGCGAGCAGTACTTC.

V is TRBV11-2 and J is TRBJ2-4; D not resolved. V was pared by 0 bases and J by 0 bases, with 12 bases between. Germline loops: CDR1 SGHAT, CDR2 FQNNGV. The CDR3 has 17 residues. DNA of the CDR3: TGTGCCAGCAGCTTAGATCTTACGGGCTTAGCCAAAAACATTCAGTACTTC. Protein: CASSLDLTGLAKNIQYF.

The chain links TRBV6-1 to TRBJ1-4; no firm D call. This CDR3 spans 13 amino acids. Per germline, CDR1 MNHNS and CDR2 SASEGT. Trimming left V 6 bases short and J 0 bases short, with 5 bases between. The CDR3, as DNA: TGTGCCAGCAGGACGGCAACTAATGAAAAACTGTTTTTT. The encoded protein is CASRTATNEKLFF.

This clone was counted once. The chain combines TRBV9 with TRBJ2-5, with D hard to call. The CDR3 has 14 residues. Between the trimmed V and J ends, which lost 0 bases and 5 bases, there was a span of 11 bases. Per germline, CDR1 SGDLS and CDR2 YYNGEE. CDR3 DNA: TGTGCCAGCAGCGTAGAAGGTGGTTGGGAGACCCAGTACTTC. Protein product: CASSVEGGWETQYF. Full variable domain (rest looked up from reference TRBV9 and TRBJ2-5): DSGVTQTPKHLITATGQRVTLRCSPRSGDLSVYWYQQSLDQGLQFLIQYYNGEERAKGNILERFSAQQFPDLHSELNLSSLELGDSALYFCASSVEGGWETQYFGPGTRLLVL.

The CDR3 sequence is CAISQGTSGNTIYF. CDR3 DNA: TGTGCCATCTCCCAGGGGACCTCTGGAAACACCATATATTTT. The V and J genes are TRBV10-3 and TRBJ1-3, with D possibly being TRBD1 (6 bases). Germline V gene data show CDR1 as ENHRY and CDR2 as SYGVKD. The CDR3 has 14 amino acids. The V end was cut by 8 bases, the J end by 0 bases, with 11 bases between.

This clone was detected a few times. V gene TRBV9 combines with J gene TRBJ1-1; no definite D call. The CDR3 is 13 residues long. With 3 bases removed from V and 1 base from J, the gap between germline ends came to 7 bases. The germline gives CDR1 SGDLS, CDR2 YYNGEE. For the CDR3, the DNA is TGTGCCAGCAGCGCCCACTCGAACACTGAAGCTTTCTTT. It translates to CASSAHSNTEAFF.

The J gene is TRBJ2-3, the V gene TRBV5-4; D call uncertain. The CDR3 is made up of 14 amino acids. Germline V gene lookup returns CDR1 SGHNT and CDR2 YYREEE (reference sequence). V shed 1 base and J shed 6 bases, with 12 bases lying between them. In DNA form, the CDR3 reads TGTGCCAGCAGCTTGTTGCGGACGGATGATACGCAGTATTTT. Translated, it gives CASSLLRTDDTQYF.

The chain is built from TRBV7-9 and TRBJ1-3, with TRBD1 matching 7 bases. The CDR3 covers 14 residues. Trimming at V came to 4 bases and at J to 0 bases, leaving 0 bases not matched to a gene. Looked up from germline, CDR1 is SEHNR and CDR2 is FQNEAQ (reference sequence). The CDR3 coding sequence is TGTGCCAGCAGCTGGGACAGCTCTGGAAACACCATATATTTT. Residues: CASSWDSSGNTIYF.

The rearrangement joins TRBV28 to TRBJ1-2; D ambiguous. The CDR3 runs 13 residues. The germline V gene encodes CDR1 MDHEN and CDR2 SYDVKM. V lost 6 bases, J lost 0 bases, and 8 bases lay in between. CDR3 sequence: CASRSSTNYGYTF. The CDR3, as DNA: TGTGCCAGCAGGAGCAGTACTAACTATGGCTACACCTTC.

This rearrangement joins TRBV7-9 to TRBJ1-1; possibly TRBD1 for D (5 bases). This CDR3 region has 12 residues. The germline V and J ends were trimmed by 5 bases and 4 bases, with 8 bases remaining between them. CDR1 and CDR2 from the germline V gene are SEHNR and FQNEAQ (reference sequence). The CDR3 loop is CASSPGTTEAFF. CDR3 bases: TGTGCCAGCAGCCCTGGGACCACTGAAGCTTTCTTT.

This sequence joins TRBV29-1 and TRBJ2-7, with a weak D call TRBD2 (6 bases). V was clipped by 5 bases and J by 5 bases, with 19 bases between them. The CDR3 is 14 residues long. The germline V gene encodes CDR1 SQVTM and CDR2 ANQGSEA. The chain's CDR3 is CSVLLSLGGDEQYF. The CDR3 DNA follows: TGCAGCGTTCTACTTAGTTTGGGGGGAGACGAGCAGTACTTC.

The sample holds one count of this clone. CDR3 DNA: TGTGCCAGCAGTGAAACTAGGCAAAGAATGGAGACCCAGTACTTC. It yields the protein CASSETRQRMETQYF. The rearrangement links TRBV2 to TRBJ2-5, with D possibly being TRBD2 (5 bases). Trimming pared 2 bases from V and 5 bases from J, leaving 15 bases between. This CDR3 contains 15 residues. CDR1 and CDR2 from the germline V gene are SNHLY and FYNNEI.

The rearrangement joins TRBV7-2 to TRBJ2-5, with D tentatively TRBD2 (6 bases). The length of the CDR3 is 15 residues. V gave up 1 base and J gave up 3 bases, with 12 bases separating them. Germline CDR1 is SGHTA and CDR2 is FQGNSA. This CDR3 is CASSLVWLAEETQYF. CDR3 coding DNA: TGTGCCAGCAGCTTAGTGTGGTTAGCGGAAGAGACCCAGTACTTC.